This T cell receptor beta chain was recovered during a study of CD8 T cells in ankylosing spondylitis. This clonotype has at least ten counts. Its antigen is undetermined. The study's findings and limits: A TCR beta motif made of 7 to 9 highly homologous variants seemed typical of ankylosing spondylitis blood.

Each CDR3 protein gets one entry after TCRdb re-called the 5' RACE reads with MiXCR. The table includes 50,000 to 70,000 distinct CDR3 sequences, 6.2% detected once. The V gene lost 4 bases and the J gene lost 5 bases, with 18 bases spanning the gap. The CDR3 loop spans 15 amino acids. CDR1 and CDR2 from the germline V gene are DFQATT and SNEGSKA (reference sequence). The sample taken for sequencing was synovial fluid, either unsorted or a sorted T cell fraction (not recorded which). This clonotype was obtained from a male donor with ankylosing spondylitis. This sequence joins TRBV20-1 and TRBJ2-1; weak D call: TRBD1 (6 bases). The CDR3 bases are TGCAGTGCTATATCCGGGACATCCCTTAACAATGAGCAGTTCTTC. It translates to CSAISGTSLNNEQFF.